A single sample gave rise to the 20 T cell receptor beta chains below, sequenced in a study of cytomegalovirus exposure and HLA in healthy donors (TCRdb year 2017). Preparation of the library involved the immunoSEQ multiplex PCR assay. For the multiplex PCR, a mixture combining 60 forward primers for TCR Vbeta segments and 13 reverse primers for TCR Jbeta segments was used. Held by TCRdb, this immuneACCESS table contains in-frame sequences only and omits some clones. Under half of the omission traces to an unresolved V gene where checked; the cause of the rest is unknown. The sample contains over 150,000 clones, 80% of them found a single time. Jointly, the top ten make up almost 7% of the sample. Sequencing was done on a sample of PBMCs. These receptors came from a man aged 30 to 39 in good health and CMV-seropositive.

V gene TRBV30 combines with J gene TRBJ2-5; TRBD2 matches at 8 bases. V lost 2 bases, J lost 5 bases, and 1 base stayed unmatched. The CDR3 spans 12 residues. In germline, CDR1 is GTSNPN, CDR2 SVGIG (reference sequence). The DNA for the CDR3 is TGTGCCTGGAGTTCGGGAGGGGAGACCCAGTACTTC. It encodes CAWSSGGETQYF.

V usage is TRBV19 and J usage is TRBJ2-7, with TRBD2 matching 15 bases. Germline CDR1 is LNHDA and CDR2 is SQIVND (reference sequence). The junction had 2 bases not matched to a gene; V was cut back by 4 bases and J by 7 bases. The length of the CDR3 is 14 residues. The CDR3: CASSNGLAGGEQYF. For the CDR3, the DNA is TGTGCCAGTAGTAACGGACTAGCGGGGGGGGAGCAGTACTTC.

CDR3 protein: CASGLRYLPKPATSTDTQYF. CDR3 in DNA: TGTGCTAGTGGTTTGCGGTATCTCCCTAAACCCGCGACTAGCACAGATACGCAGTATTTT. V gene TRBV12-5 combines with J gene TRBJ2-3, with unresolved D. Between the trimmed V and J ends, which lost 2 bases and 0 bases, there was a span of 24 bases. The CDR3 has 20 amino acids. Germline CDR1 and CDR2: LGHNT and FRNRAP.

The chain combines TRBV4-3 with TRBJ2-4; the match to TRBD2 covers 12 bases. Looked up from germline, CDR1 is LGHNA and CDR2 is YSLEER. J lost 2 bases, V lost 4 bases, and 6 bases had no gene match. This CDR3 is 17 amino acids long. The CDR3 spells CASSRQTSGRSKNIQYF. The CDR3 coding sequence is TGCGCCAGCAGCCGACAGACTAGCGGGAGATCCAAAAACATTCAGTACTTC.

The chain links TRBV12-5 to TRBJ1-1; perhaps TRBD1 as D (5 bases). Trimming pared 2 bases from V and 3 bases from J, leaving 10 bases between. CDR3 length: 14 residues. From germline, CDR1 is LGHNT and CDR2 FRNRAP. The CDR3: CASGLPGLDTEAFF. CDR3 coding DNA: TGTGCTAGTGGTTTGCCAGGGCTGGACACTGAAGCTTTCTTT.

This clone was seen more than once but under ten times. This chain connects TRBV27 to TRBJ1-5, with 7 positions matching TRBD1. The CDR3 has 15 amino acids. Unmatched junction bases numbered 10, after V lost 3 bases and J lost 8 bases. Germline V lookup: CDR1 MNHEY, CDR2 SMNVEV (reference sequence). CDR3 DNA: TGTGCCAGCAGTTTCTTTCCGGGCCAGGGGGAGCCCCAGCATTTT. Translation: CASSFFPGQGEPQHF.

CDR3: CASSLGRNYGYTF. The CDR3 bases are TGTGCCAGCAGCTTGGGCAGAAACTATGGCTACACCTTC. The V call is TRBV5-6, the J call TRBJ1-2; D remains ambiguous. Germline V gene sequence: CDR1 SGHDT, CDR2 YYEEEE. The CDR3 covers 13 residues. The V end lost 0 bases, the J end lost 2 bases, and 5 bases lay between the germline ends.

The chain joins TRBV11-3 to TRBJ2-1; perhaps TRBD2 as D (6 bases). Looked up from germline, CDR1 is SGHNT and CDR2 is YENEEA. The CDR3 is made up of 13 amino acids. The V end was cut by 0 bases, the J end by 6 bases, with 6 bases between. The CDR3 DNA sequence: TGTGCCAGCAGCTTAGACGGGAGCAATGAGCAGTTCTTC. Encoded protein: CASSLDGSNEQFF.

J is TRBJ1-5 and V is TRBV5-8; possible D gene TRBD1, 5 bases. This CDR3 region has 16 residues. CDR1 and CDR2 (germline): SGHTS, YDEGEE. Trimming shortened V by 1 base and J by 1 base, and 12 bases separated the two germline ends. The CDR3, as DNA: TGTGCCAGCAGCTTGTTCGGACACTTAAGCAATCAGCCCCAGCATTTT. Translated: CASSLFGHLSNQPQHF.

V gene TRBV19 combines with J gene TRBJ1-1, with a weak D call TRBD1 (5 bases). From germline, CDR1 is LNHDA and CDR2 SQIVND (reference sequence). This CDR3 comprises 13 residues. Trimming removed 4 bases at V and 8 bases at J, with 14 bases between. The CDR3 DNA is TGTGCCAGTAGTACCCGGCGGGAGGGGGAAGCTTTCTTT. It yields the protein CASSTRREGEAFF.

The chain carries TRBV28 and TRBJ1-2; a weak D match, TRBD1 (6 bases). Per germline, CDR1 MDHEN and CDR2 SYDVKM. V lost 5 bases, J lost 4 bases, and 17 bases lay in between. This CDR3 comprises 15 residues. CDR3 amino acids: CASSLLGGGGYGYTF. The CDR3 bases are TGTGCCAGCAGTCTTCTTGGGGGGGGCGGCTATGGCTACACCTTC.

This chain's CDR3 is CASSLAGGNQPQHF. DNA for the CDR3: TGCGCCAGCAGCTTGGCAGGGGGCAATCAGCCCCAGCATTTT. The chain uses TRBV5-1 and TRBJ1-5, with a weak D call TRBD1 (6 bases). Trimming cost V 0 bases and J 2 bases, with 6 bases left between them. The CDR3 has 14 residues. Per the germline V gene, CDR1 is SGHRS and CDR2 is YFSETQ.

This clone has just a few counts. The chain recombines TRBV6-6 with TRBJ2-3; TRBD2 might be the D (5 bases). Trimming removed 5 bases from V and 2 bases from J, with 17 bases in between. The CDR3 sequence is 16 residues long. The germline CDR1 and CDR2 sequences are MNHNY and SVGAGI (reference sequence). The CDR3 sequence is CASSGEGLDSTDTQYF. The CDR3 DNA follows: TGTGCCAGCAGTGGAGAAGGACTGGATTCCACAGATACGCAGTATTTT.

The J gene is TRBJ1-2, the V gene TRBV19, with D possibly being TRBD1 (6 bases). The CDR3 is 13 amino acids. CDR1 and CDR2 (germline): LNHDA, SQIVND (reference sequence). Trimming cost V 7 bases and J 4 bases, with 13 bases left between them. The CDR3 is CASTPGRGYGYTF. The CDR3 DNA follows: TGTGCCAGTACCCCGGGCAGGGGCTATGGCTACACCTTC.

The CDR3 bases are TGTGCCAGCAGTCCAGACAGGGGGCAATACACTGAAGCTTTCTTT. Translation gives CASSPDRGQYTEAFF. The V call is TRBV6-5, the J call TRBJ1-1; 10 bases are shared with TRBD1. CDR1 is MNHEY, CDR2 SVGAGI, per germline. CDR3 length: 15 amino acids. V trimming: 5 bases; J trimming: 3 bases; junction bases outside the gene matches: 6.

The chain has TRBV7-9 and TRBJ1-1, with a possible D match to TRBD1 (6 bases). From germline, CDR1 is SEHNR and CDR2 FQNEAQ (reference sequence). V lost 1 base to trimming and J lost 5 bases, with 11 bases between them. The CDR3 contains 14 residues. Written as DNA, the CDR3 is TGTGCCAGCAGCTTAGTCAGGGGAAGGACTGAAGCTTTCTTT. Translation: CASSLVRGRTEAFF.

The rearrangement uses TRBV6-6 and TRBJ1-1; TRBD1 is a possible D gene (5 bases). Trimming cost V 2 bases and J 3 bases, with 7 bases left between them. The CDR3 has 13 amino acids. Germline V gene lookup returns CDR1 MNHNY and CDR2 SVGAGI (reference sequence). The CDR3 coding sequence is TGTGCCAGCAGTTACGTACAGGACACTGAAGCTTTCTTT. Protein sequence: CASSYVQDTEAFF.

This sequence joins TRBV7-6 and TRBJ2-7; D is unclear. V was trimmed by 5 bases and J by 0 bases, leaving 20 bases between them. Germline CDR1 and CDR2: SGHVS and FNYEAQ. CDR3 length: 17 amino acids. This CDR3 reads CASSRFVSLMRSYEQYF. CDR3 coding DNA: TGTGCCAGCAGCCGCTTTGTATCCCTCATGCGCTCCTACGAGCAGTACTTC. The full variable domain, with the rest looked up from reference TRBV7-6 and TRBJ2-7, is GAGVSQSPRYKVTKRGQDVALRCDPISGHVSLYWYRQALGQGPEFLTYFNYEAQQDKSGLPNDRFSAERPEGSISTLTIQRTEQRDSAMYRCASSRFVSLMRSYEQYFGPGTRLTVT.

The sample holds one count of this clone. Germline is not matched at one junction end, which may reflect a read error. The V call is TRBV6-5, the J call TRBJ1-2; no firm D call. Germline CDR1 and CDR2: MNHEY and SVGAGI. The CDR3 length is 12 residues. CDR3 amino acids: CASREQNCGYTF. CDR3 bases: TGTGCCAGCAGGGAACAGAACTGTGGCTACACCTTC.

The chain links TRBV2 to TRBJ1-2, with D possibly TRBD1 on 5 matching bases. The CDR3 runs 13 residues. V was pared by 7 bases and J by 6 bases, with 15 bases between. In germline, CDR1 is SNHLY, CDR2 FYNNEI. For the CDR3, the DNA is TGTGCCAGCACCAATACCGGGGGAGATGGCTACACCTTC. This sequence encodes CASTNTGGDGYTF.